This TCR beta chain was retrieved from a study of identical twins. This clonotype came up a few times. The authors used template switching to add a universal primer site and gave cDNA unique molecular identifiers. TCRdb passed the 5' RACE reads through MiXCR, listing each CDR3 protein once. The data contain hundreds of thousands of distinct CDR3 sequences, approximately 13% of them singletons. Healthy Caucasians were all of the donors. The CDR3 totals 14 residues. Germline trimming cut 7 bases from V and 4 bases from J; bases unmatched to any gene: 7. In germline, CDR1 is SGHRS, CDR2 YFSETQ. This same sample was also part of a study on yellow fever vaccine responses in identical twins. That work contributes: Twins' vaccine T cell responses were reported to seem partly convergent and partly personalized.

This rearrangement joins TRBV5-1 to TRBJ2-1; TRBD1 aligns across 8 bases. The source material was PBMCs. The sequence derives from a woman between 18 and 29 years old in good health. Here the CDR3 reads CASSTGVLYNEQFF. The CDR3 DNA reads TGCGCCAGCTCGACAGGGGTTTTGTACAATGAGCAGTTCTTC. The full variable domain, its missing parts supplied by reference TRBV5-1 and TRBJ2-1, is KAGVTQTPRYLIKTRGQQVTLSCSPISGHRSVSWYQQTPGQGLQFLFEYFSETQRNKGNFPGRFSGRQFSNSRSEMNVSTLELGDSALYLCASSTGVLYNEQFFGPGTRLTVL.